This T cell receptor beta chain was found in a study of blood T cell repertoires in COVID-19. The V segment lost 5 bases and the J segment 7 bases; nucleotides outside the gene matches: 6. The CDR3 totals 14 residues. CDR1 is MNHEY, CDR2 SVGEGT, per germline. Profiling relied on immunoSEQ multiplex PCR, and the TCRdb table lists in-frame clones only, not all of them. The sample lists around 120,000 clones; approximately 87% were seen once. This clone was seen more than once but under ten times. Sequencing was carried out using peripheral blood. V usage is TRBV6-2 or TRBV6-3 and J usage is TRBJ2-1, with TRBD2 matching over 9 bases. The TCR comes from a man between 65 and 80 years old who had recovered from COVID-19. DNA of the CDR3: TGTGCCAGCAGTCGTAGCGGGAGAAGGAATGAGCAGTTCTTC. Amino acid sequence: CASSRSGRRNEQFF.